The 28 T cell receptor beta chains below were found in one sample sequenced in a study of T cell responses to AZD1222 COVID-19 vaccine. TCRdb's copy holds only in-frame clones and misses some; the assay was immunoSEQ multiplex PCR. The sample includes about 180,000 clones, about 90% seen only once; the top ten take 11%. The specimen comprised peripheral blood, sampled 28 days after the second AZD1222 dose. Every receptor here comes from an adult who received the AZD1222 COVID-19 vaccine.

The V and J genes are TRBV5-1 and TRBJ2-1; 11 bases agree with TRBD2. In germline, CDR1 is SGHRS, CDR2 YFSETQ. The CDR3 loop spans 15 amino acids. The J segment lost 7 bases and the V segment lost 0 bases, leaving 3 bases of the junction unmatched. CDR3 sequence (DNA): TGCGCCAGCAGCTTGGGACTAGCGGGGATAAATGAGCAGTTCTTC. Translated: CASSLGLAGINEQFF.

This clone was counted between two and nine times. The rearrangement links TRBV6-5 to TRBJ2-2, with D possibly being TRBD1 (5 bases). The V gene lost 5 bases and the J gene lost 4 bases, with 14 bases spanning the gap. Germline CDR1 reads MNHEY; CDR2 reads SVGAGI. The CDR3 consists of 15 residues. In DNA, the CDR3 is TGTGCCAGCAGTAGGAAGACAGCCGGCACCGGGGAGCTGTTTTTT. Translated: CASSRKTAGTGELFF.

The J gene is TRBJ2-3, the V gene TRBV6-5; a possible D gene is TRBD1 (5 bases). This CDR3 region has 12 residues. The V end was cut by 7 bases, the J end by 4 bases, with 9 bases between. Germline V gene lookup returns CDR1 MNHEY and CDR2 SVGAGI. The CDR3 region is CASMQGPDTQYF. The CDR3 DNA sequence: TGTGCCAGCATGCAGGGTCCAGATACGCAGTATTTT.

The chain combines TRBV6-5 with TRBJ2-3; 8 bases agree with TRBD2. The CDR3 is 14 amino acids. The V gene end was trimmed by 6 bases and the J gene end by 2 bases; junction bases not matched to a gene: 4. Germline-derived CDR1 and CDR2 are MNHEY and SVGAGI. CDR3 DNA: TGTGCCAGCAGAGTAGCGGGGTCCACAGATACGCAGTATTTT. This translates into CASRVAGSTDTQYF.

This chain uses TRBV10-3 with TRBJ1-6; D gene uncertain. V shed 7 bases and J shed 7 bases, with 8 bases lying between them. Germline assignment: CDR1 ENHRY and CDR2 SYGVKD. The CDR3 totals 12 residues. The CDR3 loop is CAIKAGNSPLHF. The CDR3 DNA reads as TGTGCCATCAAGGCCGGGAATTCACCCCTCCACTTT.

The DNA of the CDR3 is TGTGCCAGTATCGGGCCCGGGCACGAGACCCAGTACTTC. It translates to CASIGPGHETQYF. The V gene is TRBV19, the J gene TRBJ2-5; D is unclear. The CDR3 consists of 13 residues. Germline V gene lookup returns CDR1 LNHDA and CDR2 SQIVND (reference sequence). The germline V and J ends were trimmed by 7 bases and 5 bases, with 14 bases remaining between them.

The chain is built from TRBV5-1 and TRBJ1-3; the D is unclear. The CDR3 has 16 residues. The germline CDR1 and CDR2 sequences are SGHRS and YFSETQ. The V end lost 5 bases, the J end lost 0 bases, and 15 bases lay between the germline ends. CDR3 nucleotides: TGCGCCAGCAGTCTGGCCCTAAGGAGCTCTGGAAACACCATATATTTT. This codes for CASSLALRSSGNTIYF. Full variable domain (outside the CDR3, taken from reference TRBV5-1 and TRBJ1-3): KAGVTQTPRYLIKTRGQQVTLSCSPISGHRSVSWYQQTPGQGLQFLFEYFSETQRNKGNFPGRFSGRQFSNSRSEMNVSTLELGDSALYLCASSLALRSSGNTIYFGEGSWLTVV.

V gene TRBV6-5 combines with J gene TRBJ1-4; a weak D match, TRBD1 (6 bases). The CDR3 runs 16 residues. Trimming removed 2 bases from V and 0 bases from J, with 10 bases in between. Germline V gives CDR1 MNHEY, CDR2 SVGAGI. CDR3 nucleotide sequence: TGTGCCAGCAGTTACGCCGGGACAACAACTAATGAAAAACTGTTTTTT. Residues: CASSYAGTTTNEKLFF.

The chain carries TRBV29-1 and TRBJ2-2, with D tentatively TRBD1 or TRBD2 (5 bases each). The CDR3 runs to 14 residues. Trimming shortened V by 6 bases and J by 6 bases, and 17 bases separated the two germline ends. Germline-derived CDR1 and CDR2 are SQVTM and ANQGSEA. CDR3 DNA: TGCAGCGTCTTACGGTCCGGGGCTCCCGGGGAGCTGTTTTTT. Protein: CSVLRSGAPGELFF.

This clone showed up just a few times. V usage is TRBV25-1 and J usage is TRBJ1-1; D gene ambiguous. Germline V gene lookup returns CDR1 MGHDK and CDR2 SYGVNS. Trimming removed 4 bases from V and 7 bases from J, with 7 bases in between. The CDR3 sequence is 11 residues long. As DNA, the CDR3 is TGTGCCAGCAGTGCGGGGATTGAAGCTTTCTTT. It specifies CASSAGIEAFF.

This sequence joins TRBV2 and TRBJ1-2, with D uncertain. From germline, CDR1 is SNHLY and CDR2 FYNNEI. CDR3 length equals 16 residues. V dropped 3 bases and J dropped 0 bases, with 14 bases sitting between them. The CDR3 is CASSEIRPKPNYGYTF. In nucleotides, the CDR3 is TGTGCCAGCAGTGAGATCAGGCCCAAGCCTAACTATGGCTACACCTTC.

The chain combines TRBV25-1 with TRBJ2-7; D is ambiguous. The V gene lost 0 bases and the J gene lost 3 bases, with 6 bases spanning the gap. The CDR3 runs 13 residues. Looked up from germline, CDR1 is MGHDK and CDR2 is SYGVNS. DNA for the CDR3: TGTGCCAGCAGTGAATATGGTGGCTACGAGCAGTACTTC. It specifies CASSEYGGYEQYF.

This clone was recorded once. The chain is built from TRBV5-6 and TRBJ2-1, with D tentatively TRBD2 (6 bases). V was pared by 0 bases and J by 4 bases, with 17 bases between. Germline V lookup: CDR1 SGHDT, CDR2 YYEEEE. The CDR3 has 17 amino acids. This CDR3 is CASSLALIREQYNEQFF. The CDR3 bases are TGTGCCAGCAGCTTGGCCCTTATCCGGGAGCAATACAATGAGCAGTTCTTC.

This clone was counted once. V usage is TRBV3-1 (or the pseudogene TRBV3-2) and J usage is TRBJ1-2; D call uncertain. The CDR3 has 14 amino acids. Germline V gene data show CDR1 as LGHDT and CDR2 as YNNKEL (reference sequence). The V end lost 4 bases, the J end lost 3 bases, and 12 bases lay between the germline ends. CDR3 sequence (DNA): TGTGCCAGCAGCCTTATCGGGATGGACTATGGCTACACCTTC. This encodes CASSLIGMDYGYTF.

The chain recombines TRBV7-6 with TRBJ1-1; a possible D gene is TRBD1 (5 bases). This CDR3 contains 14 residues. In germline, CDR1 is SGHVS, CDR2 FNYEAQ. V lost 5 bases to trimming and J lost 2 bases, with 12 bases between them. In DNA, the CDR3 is TGTGCCAGCAGCCCTTCGGGACCCAACACTGAAGCTTTCTTT. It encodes CASSPSGPNTEAFF.

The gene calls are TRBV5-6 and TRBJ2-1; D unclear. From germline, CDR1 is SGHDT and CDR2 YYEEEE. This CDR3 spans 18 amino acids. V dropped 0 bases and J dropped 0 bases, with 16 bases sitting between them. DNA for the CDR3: TGTGCCAGCAGCTTGGCCGAGCCAACAACGAGCTCCTACAATGAGCAGTTCTTC. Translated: CASSLAEPTTSSYNEQFF.

The CDR3 DNA reads as TGTGCCAGCAGCCAAGGGCCACCGGGACAAACGAGCACAGATACGCAGTATTTT. This codes for CASSQGPPGQTSTDTQYF. The chain joins TRBV3-1 (or the pseudogene TRBV3-2) to TRBJ2-3; D possibly corresponds to TRBD1 (6 bases). Looked up from germline, CDR1 is LGHDT and CDR2 is YNNKEL (reference sequence). The CDR3 is 18 residues long. V was trimmed by 1 base and J by 0 bases, leaving 17 bases between them.

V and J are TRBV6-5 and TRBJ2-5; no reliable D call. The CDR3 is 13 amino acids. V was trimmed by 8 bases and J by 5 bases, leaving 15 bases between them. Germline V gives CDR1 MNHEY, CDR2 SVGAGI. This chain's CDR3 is CASGRAGLETQYF. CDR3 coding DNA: TGTGCCAGCGGTCGGGCCGGCTTGGAGACCCAGTACTTC.

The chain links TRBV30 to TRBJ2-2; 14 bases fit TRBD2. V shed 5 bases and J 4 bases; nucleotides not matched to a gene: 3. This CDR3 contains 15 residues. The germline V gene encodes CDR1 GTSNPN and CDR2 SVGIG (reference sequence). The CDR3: CAWRLAGGPTGELFF. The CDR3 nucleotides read TGTGCCTGGCGACTAGCGGGGGGGCCCACCGGGGAGCTGTTTTTT.

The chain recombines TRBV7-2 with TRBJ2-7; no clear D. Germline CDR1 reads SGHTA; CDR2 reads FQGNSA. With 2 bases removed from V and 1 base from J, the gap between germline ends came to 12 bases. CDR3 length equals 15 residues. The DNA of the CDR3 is TGTGCCAGCAGCTTATCGTGGGGAATTTCCTACGAGCAGTACTTC. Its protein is CASSLSWGISYEQYF.

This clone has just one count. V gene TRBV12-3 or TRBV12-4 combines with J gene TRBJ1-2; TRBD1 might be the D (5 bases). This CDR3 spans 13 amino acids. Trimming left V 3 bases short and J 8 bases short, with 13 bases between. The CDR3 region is CASSLWGTGGYTF. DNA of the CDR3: TGTGCCAGCAGTTTGTGGGGAACAGGAGGCTACACCTTC.

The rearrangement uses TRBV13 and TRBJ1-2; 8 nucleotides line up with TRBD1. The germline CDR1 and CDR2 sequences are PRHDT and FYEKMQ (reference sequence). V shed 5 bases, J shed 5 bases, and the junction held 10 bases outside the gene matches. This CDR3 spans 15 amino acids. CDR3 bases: TGTGCCAGCAGCGTAACAGGGGGACTCCTATATGGCTACACCTTC. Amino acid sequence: CASSVTGGLLYGYTF.

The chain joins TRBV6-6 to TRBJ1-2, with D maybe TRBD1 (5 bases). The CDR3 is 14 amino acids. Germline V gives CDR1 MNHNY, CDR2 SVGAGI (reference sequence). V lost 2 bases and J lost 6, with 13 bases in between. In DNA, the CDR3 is TGTGCCAGCAGTTACAAAGGGACGGCTAATGGCTACACCTTC. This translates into CASSYKGTANGYTF.

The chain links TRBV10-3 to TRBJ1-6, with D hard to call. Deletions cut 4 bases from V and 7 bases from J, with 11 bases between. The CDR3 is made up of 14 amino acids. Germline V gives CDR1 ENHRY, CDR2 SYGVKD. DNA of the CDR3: TGTGCCATCAGTGTCACACTGTCGAATTCACCCCTCCACTTT. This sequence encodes CAISVTLSNSPLHF.

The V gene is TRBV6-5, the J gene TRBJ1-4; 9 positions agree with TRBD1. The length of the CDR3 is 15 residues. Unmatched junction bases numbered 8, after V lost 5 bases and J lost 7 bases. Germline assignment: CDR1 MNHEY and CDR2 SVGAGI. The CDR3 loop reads CASSLTGGLIEKLFF. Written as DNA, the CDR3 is TGTGCCAGCAGTCTAACAGGGGGCCTAATTGAAAAACTGTTTTTT.

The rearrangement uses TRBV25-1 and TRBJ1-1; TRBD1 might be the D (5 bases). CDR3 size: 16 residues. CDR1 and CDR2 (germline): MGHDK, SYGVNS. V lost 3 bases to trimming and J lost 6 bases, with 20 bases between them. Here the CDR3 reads CASSENTAGSSAEAFF. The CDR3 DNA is TGTGCCAGCAGTGAGAATACGGCAGGGTCGAGCGCTGAAGCTTTCTTT.

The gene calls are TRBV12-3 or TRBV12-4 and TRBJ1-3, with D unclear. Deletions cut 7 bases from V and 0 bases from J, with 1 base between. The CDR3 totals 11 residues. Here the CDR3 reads CASTSGNTIYF. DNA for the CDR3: TGTGCCAGCACCTCTGGAAACACCATATATTTT.

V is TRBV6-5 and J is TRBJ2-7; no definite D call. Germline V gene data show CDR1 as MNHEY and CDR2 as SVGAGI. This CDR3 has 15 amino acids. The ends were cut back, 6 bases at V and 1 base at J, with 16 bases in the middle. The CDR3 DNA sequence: TGTGCCAGCAGACCCGACGGAGACCGGTCCTACGAGCAGTACTTC. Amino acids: CASRPDGDRSYEQYF.